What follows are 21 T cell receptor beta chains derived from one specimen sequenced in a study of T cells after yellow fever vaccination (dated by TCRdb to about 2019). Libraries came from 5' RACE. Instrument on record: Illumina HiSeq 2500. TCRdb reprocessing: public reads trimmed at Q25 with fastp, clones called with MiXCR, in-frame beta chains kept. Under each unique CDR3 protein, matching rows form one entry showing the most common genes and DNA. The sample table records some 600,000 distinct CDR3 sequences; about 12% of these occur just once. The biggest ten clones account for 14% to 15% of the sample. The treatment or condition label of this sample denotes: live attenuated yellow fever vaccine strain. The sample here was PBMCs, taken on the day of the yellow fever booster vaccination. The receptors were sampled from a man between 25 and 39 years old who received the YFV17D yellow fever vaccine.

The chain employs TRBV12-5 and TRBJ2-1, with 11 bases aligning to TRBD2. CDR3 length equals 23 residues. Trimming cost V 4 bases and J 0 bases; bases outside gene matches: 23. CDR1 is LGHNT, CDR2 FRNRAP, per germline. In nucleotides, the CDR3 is TGTGCTAGTGGTTACTCCGGGCCAAAGACTAGCGGGATCCCCTCGAGCTCCTACAATGAGCAGTTCTTC. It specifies CASGYSGPKTSGIPSSSYNEQFF.

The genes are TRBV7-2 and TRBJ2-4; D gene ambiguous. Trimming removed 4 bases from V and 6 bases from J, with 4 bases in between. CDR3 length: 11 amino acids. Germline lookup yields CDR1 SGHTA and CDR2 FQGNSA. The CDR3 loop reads CASSSRNIQYF. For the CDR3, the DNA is TGTGCCAGCAGCTCTAGAAACATTCAGTACTTC.

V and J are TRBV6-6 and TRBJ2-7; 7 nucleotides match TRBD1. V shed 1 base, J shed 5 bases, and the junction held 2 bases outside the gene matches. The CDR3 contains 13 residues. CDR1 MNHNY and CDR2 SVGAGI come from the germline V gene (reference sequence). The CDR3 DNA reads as TGTGCCAGCAGTTACTTGGGGACAGACGAGCAGTACTTC. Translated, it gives CASSYLGTDEQYF.

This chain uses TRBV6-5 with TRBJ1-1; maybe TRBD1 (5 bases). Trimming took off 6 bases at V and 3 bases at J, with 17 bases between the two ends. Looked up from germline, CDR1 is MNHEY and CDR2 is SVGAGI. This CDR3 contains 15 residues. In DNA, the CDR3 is TGTGCCAGCAGATGGGGGGGGGAGGATTACACTGAAGCTTTCTTT. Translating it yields CASRWGGEDYTEAFF.

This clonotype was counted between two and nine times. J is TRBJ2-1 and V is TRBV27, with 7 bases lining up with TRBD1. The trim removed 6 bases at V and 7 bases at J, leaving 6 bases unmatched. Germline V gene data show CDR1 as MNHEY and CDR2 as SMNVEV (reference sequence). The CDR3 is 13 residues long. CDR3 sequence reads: CASRRQGINEQFF. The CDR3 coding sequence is TGTGCCAGCAGGCGACAGGGTATAAATGAGCAGTTCTTC.

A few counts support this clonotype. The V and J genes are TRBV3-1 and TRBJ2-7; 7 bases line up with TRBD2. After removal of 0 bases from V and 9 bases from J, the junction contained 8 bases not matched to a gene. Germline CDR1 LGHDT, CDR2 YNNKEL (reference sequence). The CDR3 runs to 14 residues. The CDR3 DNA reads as TGTGCCAGCAGCCAAGAGGGAGGGTCTAAGATGCAGTACTTC. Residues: CASSQEGGSKMQYF.

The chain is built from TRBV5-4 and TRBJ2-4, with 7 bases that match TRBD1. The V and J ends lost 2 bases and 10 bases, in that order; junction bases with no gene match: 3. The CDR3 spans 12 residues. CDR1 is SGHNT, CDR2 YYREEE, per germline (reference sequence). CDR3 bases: TGTGCCAGCAGCTTAGGGACAGCGATTCAGTACTTC. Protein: CASSLGTAIQYF.

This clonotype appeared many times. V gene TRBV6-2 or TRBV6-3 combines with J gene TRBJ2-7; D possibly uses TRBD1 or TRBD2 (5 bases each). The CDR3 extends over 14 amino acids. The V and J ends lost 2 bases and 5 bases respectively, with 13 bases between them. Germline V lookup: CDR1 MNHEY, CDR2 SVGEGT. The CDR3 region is CASSYRDPQNEQYF. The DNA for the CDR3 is TGTGCCAGCAGTTACCGGGACCCTCAAAACGAGCAGTACTTC.

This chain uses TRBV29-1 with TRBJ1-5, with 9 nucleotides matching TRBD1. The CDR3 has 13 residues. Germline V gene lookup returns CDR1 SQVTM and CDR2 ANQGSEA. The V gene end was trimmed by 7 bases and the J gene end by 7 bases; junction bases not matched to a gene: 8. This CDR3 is CSAGQGTGQPQHF. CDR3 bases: TGCAGCGCAGGACAGGGGACGGGGCAGCCCCAGCATTTT.

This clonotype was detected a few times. CDR3 nucleotide sequence: TGTGCCAGCAGGGGTAACGTAGCCGAATTGTACAATGAGCAGTTCTTC. It codes for CASRGNVAELYNEQFF. The chain uses TRBV28 and TRBJ2-1; D unresolved. CDR1 is MDHEN and CDR2 is SYDVKM in the germline V gene. The CDR3 consists of 16 residues. Trimming cost V 6 bases and J 4 bases, with 19 bases left between them. Full variable domain (outside the CDR3, taken from reference TRBV28 and TRBJ2-1): DVKVTQSSRYLVKRTGEKVFLECVQDMDHENMFWYRQDPGLGLRLIYFSYDVKMKEKGDIPEGYSVSREKKERFSLILESASTNQTSMYLCASRGNVAELYNEQFFGPGTRLTVL.

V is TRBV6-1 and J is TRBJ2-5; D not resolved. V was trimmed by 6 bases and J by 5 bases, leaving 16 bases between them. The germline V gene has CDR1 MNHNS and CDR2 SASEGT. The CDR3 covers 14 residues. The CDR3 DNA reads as TGTGCCAGCAGGCCGGACGGCGGTGGGGAGACCCAGTACTTC. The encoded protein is CASRPDGGGETQYF.

CDR3 loop: CASSFRRGVNEQFF. Written as DNA, the CDR3 is TGTGCCAGCAGCTTCCGGAGGGGAGTCAATGAGCAGTTCTTC. The J gene is TRBJ2-1, the V gene TRBV7-2, with D perhaps TRBD2 (6 bases). Trimming cost V 3 bases and J 6 bases, with 12 bases left between them. CDR3 length: 14 amino acids. CDR1 SGHTA and CDR2 FQGNSA come from the germline V gene.

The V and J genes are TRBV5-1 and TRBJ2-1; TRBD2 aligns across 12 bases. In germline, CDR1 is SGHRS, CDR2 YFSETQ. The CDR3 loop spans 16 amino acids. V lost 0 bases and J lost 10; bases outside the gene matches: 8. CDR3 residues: CASSLELAGGGGEQFF. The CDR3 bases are TGCGCCAGCAGCTTGGAACTAGCGGGAGGTGGGGGGGAGCAGTTCTTC.

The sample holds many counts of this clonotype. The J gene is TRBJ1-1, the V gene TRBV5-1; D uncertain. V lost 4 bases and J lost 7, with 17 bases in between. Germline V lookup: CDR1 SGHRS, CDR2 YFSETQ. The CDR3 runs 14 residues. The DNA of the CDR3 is TGCGCCAGCAGCCCCATAGCGGGGTCGGGTGAAGCTTTCTTT. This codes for CASSPIAGSGEAFF.

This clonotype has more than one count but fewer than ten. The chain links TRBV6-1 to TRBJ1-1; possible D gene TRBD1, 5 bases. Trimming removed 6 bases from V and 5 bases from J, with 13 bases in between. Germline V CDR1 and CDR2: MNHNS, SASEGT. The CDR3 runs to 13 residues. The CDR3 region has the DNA TGTGCCAGCAGACCGAGGGGTGGGACTGAAGCTTTCTTT. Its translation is CASRPRGGTEAFF.

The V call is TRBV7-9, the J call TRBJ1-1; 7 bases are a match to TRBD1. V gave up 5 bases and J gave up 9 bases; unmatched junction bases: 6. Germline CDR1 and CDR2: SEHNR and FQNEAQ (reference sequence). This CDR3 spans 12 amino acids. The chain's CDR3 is CASSQSTGKAFF. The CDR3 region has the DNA TGTGCCAGCAGCCAATCGACAGGGAAAGCTTTCTTT.

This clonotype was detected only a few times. The CDR3 loop is CASSSSAEVTF. Written as DNA, the CDR3 is TGTGCCAGCAGCTCCAGCGCTGAGGTCACCTTC. The rearrangement links TRBV7-9 to TRBJ1-2; D not certain. The V and J ends lost 4 bases and 13 bases respectively, with 13 bases between them. There are 11 residues in the CDR3. CDR1 and CDR2 from the germline V gene are SEHNR and FQNEAQ (reference sequence).

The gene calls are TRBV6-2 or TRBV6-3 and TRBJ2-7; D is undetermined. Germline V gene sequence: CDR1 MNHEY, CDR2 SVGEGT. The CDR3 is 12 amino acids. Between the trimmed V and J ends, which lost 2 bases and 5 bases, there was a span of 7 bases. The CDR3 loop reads CASSYRVDEQYF. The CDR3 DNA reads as TGTGCCAGCAGTTACCGAGTCGACGAGCAGTACTTC.

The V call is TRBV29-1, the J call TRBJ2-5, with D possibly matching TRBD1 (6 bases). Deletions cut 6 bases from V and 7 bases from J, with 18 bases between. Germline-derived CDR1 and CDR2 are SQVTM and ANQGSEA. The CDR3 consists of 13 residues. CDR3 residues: CSVDYSQGGTQYF. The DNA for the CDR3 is TGCAGCGTAGACTATAGCCAAGGGGGGACCCAGTACTTC.

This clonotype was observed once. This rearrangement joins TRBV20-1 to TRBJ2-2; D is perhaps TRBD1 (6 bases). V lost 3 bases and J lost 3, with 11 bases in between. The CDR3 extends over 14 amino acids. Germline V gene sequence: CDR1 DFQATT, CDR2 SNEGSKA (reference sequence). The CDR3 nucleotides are TGCAGTGCTAGGTTCGGACAGTACACCGGGGAGCTGTTTTTT. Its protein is CSARFGQYTGELFF.

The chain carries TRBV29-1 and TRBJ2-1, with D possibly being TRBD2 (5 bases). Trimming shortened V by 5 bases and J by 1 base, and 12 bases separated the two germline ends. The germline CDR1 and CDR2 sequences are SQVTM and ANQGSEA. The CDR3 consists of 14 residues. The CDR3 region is CSVNGLVSYNEQFF. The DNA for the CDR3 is TGCAGCGTTAATGGACTGGTTTCCTACAATGAGCAGTTCTTC.